The present TCR beta chain was sequenced within a study of T cell responses to AZD1222 COVID-19 vaccine. About the research overall: Pooling of second doses given at about 4 or about 12 weeks was done. Findings of the study overall: With dominance at 160-218 and 743-854, vaccine-associated CD4 TCRs spanned spike. Females outnumbered males among donors, who were mostly white British; clonal diversity was possibly underestimated.

In regard to this clone: Antigen specificity is unknown.

This CDR3 contains 13 residues. Germline CDR1 reads KGHSH; CDR2 reads LQKENI. Trimming left V 0 bases short and J 5 bases short, with 7 bases between. Sequencing used immunoSEQ multiplex PCR; TCRdb keeps in-frame clones, though not all of them. This table has about 92,000 clones, 80% to 90% appearing once. The rearrangement links TRBV18 to TRBJ2-5, with TRBD2 as a possible D gene (5 bases). The receptor was derived from an adult in good health. The sample in question was peripheral blood, obtained on day 0 of AZD1222 vaccination. The DNA of the CDR3 is TGTGCCAGCTCACCACCCGGGGTTGAGACCCAGTACTTC. It specifies CASSPPGVETQYF.